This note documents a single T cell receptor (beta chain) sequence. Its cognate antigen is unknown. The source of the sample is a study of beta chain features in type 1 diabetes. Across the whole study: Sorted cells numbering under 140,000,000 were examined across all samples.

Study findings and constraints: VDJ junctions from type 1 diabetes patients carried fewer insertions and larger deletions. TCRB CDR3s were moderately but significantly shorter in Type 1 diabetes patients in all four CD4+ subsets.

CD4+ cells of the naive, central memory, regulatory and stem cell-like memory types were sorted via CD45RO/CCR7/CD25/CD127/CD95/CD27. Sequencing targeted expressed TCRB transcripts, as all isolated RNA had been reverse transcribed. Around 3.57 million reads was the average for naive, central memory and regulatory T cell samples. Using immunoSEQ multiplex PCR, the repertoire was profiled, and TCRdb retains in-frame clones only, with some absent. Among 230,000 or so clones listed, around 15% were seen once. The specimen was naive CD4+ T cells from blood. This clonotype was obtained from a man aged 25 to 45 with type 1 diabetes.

CDR3 sequence reads: CACTPQGLTDTQYF. For the CDR3, the DNA is TGTGCCTGCACCCCCCAGGGGCTAACAGATACGCAGTATTTT. The V call is TRBV30, the J call TRBJ2-3; tentative D call: TRBD1 (6 bases). Trimming stripped 6 bases from V and 3 bases from J, with 16 bases between. This CDR3 is 14 amino acids long. Per germline, CDR1 GTSNPN and CDR2 SVGIG (reference sequence).